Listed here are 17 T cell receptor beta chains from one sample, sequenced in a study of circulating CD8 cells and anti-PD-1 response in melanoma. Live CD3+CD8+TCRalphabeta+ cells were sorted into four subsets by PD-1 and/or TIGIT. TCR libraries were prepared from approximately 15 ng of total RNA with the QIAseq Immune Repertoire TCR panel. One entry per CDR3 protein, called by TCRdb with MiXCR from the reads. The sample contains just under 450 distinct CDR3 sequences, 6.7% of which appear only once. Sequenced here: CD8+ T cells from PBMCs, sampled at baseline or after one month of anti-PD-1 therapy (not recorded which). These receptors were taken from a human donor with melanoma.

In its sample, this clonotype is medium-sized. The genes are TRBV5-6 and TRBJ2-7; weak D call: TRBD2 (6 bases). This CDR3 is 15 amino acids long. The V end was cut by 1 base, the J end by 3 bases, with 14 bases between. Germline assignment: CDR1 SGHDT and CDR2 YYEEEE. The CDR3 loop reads CASSLQMEGSYEQYF. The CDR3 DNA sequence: TGTGCCAGCAGCTTGCAAATGGAGGGGAGCTACGAGCAGTACTTC.

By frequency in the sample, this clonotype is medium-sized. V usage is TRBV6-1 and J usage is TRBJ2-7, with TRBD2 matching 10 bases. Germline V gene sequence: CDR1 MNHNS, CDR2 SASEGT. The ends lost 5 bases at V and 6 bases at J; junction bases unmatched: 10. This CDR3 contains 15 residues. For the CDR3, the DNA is TGTGCCAGCAGTTCATCAGCGGGAGGGCCTGGCGAGCAGTACTTC. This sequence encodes CASSSSAGGPGEQYF.

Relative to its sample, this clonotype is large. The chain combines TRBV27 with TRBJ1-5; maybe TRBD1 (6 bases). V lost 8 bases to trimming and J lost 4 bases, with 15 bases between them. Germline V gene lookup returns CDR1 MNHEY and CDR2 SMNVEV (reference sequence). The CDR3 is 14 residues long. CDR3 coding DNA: TGTGCCAGCGGGACAAGTGTTAGGAATCAGCCCCAGCATTTT. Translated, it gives CASGTSVRNQPQHF.

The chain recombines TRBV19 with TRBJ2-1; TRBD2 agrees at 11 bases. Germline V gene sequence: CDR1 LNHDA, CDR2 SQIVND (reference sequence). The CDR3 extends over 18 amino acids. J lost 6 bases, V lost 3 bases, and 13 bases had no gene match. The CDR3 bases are TGTGCCAGTAGTATCACCCAATTACTAGCGGGAGAGAGCAATGAGCAGTTCTTC. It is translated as CASSITQLLAGESNEQFF.

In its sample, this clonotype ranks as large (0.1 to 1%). In DNA, the CDR3 is TGTGCCAGTAGCCCACTAGCGGGAGTCAATGAGCAGTTCTTC. This gives the protein CASSPLAGVNEQFF. This chain uses TRBV19 with TRBJ2-1; TRBD2 agrees at 11 bases. V shed 6 bases, J shed 6 bases, and the junction held 4 bases outside the gene matches. The CDR3 has 14 residues. The germline gives CDR1 LNHDA, CDR2 SQIVND (reference sequence). Based on the CDR3 plus reference TRBV19 and TRBJ2-1, the full variable domain is DGGITQSPKYLFRKEGQNVTLSCEQNLNHDAMYWYRQDPGQGLRLIYYSQIVNDFQKGDIAEGYSVSREKKESFPLTVTSAQKNPTAFYLCASSPLAGVNEQFFGPGTRLTVL.

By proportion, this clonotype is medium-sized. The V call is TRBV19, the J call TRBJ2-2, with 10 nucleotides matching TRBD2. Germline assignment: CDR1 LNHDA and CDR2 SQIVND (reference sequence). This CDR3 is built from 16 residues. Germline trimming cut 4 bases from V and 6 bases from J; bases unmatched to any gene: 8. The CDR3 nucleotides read TGTGCCAGTAGTACTGCACTAGCGGGAACTGCCGGGGAGCTGTTTTTT. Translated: CASSTALAGTAGELFF.

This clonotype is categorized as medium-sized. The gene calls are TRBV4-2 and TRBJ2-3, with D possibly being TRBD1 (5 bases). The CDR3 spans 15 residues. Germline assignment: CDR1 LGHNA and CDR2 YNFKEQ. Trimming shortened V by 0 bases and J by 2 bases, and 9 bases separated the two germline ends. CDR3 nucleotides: TGTGCCAGCAGCCAAGATGGACAACCCACAGATACGCAGTATTTT. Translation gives CASSQDGQPTDTQYF.

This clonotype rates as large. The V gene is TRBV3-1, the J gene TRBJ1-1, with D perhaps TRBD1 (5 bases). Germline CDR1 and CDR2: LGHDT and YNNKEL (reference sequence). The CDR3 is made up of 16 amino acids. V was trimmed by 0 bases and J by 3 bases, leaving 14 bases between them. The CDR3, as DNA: TGTGCCAGCAGCCAAGACCTGCGGGGCAGGGACACTGAAGCTTTCTTT. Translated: CASSQDLRGRDTEAFF.

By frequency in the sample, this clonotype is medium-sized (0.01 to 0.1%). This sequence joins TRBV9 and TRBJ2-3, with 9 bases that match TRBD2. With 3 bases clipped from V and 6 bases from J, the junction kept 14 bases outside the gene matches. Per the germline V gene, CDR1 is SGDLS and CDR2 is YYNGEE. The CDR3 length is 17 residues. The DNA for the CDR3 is TGTGCCAGCAGCGGACCCCTTAGCGGGGGCCCTTCGGATACGCAGTATTTT. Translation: CASSGPLSGGPSDTQYF.

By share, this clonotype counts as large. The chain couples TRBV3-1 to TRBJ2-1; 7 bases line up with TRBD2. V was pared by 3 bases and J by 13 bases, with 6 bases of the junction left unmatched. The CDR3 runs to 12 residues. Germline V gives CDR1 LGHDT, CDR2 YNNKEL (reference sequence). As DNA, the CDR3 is TGTGCCAGCAGCCAGGGGACTACCTTCCAGTTCTTC. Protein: CASSQGTTFQFF.

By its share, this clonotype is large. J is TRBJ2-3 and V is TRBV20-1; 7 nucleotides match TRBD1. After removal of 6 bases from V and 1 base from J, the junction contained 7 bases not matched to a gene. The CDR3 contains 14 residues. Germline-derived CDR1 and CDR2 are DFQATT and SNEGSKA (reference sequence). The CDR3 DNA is TGCAGTGCCGAGAACACAGGGGGCACAGATACGCAGTATTTT. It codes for CSAENTGGTDTQYF.

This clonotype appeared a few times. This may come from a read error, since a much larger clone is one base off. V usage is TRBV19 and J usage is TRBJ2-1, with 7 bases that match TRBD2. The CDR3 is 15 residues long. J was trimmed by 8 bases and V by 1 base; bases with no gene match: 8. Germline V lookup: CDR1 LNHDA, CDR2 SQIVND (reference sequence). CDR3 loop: CASSIALGGNDEQFF. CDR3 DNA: TGTGCCAGTAGTATAGCCCTCGGGGGGAACGATGAGCAGTTCTTC.

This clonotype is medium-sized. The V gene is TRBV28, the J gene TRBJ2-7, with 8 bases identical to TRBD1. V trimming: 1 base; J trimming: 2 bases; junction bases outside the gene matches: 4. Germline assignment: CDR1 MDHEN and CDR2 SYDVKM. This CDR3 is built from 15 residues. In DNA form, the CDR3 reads TGTGCCAGCAGTTTATCTGGGACAGGCGCCTACGAGCAGTACTTC. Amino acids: CASSLSGTGAYEQYF.

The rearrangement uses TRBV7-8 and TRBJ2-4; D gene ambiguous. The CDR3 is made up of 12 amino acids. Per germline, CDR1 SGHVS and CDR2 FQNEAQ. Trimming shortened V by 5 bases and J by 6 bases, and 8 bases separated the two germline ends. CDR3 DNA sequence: TGTGCCAGCAGCGCAGAGCGAAACATTCAGTACTTC. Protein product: CASSAERNIQYF.

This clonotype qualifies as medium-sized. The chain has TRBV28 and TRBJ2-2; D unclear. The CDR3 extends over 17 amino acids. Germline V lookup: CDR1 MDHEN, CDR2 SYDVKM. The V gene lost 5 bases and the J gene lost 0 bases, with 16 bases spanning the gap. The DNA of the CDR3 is TGTGCCAGCAGTCTATTCGGGTCAGGAGCGAACACCGGGGAGCTGTTTTTT. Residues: CASSLFGSGANTGELFF.

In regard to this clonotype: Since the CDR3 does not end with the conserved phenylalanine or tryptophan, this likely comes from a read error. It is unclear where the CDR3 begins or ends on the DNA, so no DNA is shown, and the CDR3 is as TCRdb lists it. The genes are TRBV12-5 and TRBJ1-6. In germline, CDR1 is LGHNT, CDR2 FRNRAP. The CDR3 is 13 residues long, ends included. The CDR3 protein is CAGPGPTDSPLYL.

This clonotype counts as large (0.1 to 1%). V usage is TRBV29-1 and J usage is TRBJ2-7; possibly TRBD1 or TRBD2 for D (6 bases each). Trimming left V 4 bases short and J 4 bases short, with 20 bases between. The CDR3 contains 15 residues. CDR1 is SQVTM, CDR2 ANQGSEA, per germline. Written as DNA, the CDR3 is TGCAGCGTTGTGGGGGGCGCCCTCCAATCTTACGAGCAGTACTTC. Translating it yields CSVVGGALQSYEQYF.